This TCR beta chain was recorded in a study of graft-versus-host responses after intestinal transplantation (dated by TCRdb to the early 2020s). Broadly, across the study: The transplants that recipients got were multivisceral, liver-intestinal, or isolated intestinal. To identify alloreactive clones, pre-transplant mixed lymphocyte reaction products were sequenced and then compared with unstimulated pre-transplant donor and recipient T cells. A peak of at least 4% donor T cells among recipient peripheral blood mononuclear cells was the definition used for donor T cell macrochimerism. The cohort enrolled 20 to 30 intestinal transplant recipients, one of whom was a retransplant, and a few patients without pretransplant specimens were excluded. Samples from a few later patients were sequenced in-house on an Illumina MiSeq with MiXCR processing rather than by the commercial service. Every recipient was given anti-thymocyte globulin induction, followed by approximately 3 years of maintenance tacrolimus and steroids. After intestinal transplantation, graft-versus-host and host-versus-graft alloreactive T cell clones were followed in the graft, circulation and bone marrow using bulk TCR-beta CDR3 sequencing. What the research found in general, with its limitations: GvH clones were found in recipient bone marrow, and some of the GvH clones appeared earlier in ileal mucosa or blood, which is consistent with an intestinal mucosal origin. The conclusions were limited by the relatively low number and heterogeneity of the intestinal transplant patients. Early after transplant, peak levels of circulating GvH clones were found to be associated with declines in HvG clones. Patients with donor T cell macrochimerism had high GvH to HvG T cell clonal ratios in their allografts.

On this clone itself: Its binding antigen is unknown. No base qualities exist here, and no much larger clone lies one base off it.

The library was prepared using the immunoSEQ multiplex PCR assay. For most patients, high-throughput TCR-beta CDR3 sequencing of genomic DNA was performed by Adaptive Biotechnologies. For the original study's pipeline: Adaptive's ImmunoSEQ software supplied the TCR sequencing data for 18 patients, while MiXCR and VDJtools were used to process a few other patients. CDR3 nucleotide sequences shared by donor and recipient were removed because the origin of these sequences could not be assigned. To count as alloreactive, a clone needed at least 2-fold expansion over unstimulated cells and a minimum CFSE-low frequency of 0.002% (template counts) or 0.001% (read counts). Mappable clones were those detected in sequenced pre-transplant spleen, lymph node, or MLR CFSE-low populations of the donor or recipient. The cumulative frequency of alloreactive clones was calculated as a percentage of all sequences, weighted by copy number. TCRdb stores this immuneACCESS table with in-frame sequences only. Part of the clones is absent; in the studies checked, under half of the shortfall reflects unresolved V genes, and no reason is known for the rest. The DNA was the basis for D and trimming; V, J and clone size are from that table. Recorded for this sample are tens of thousands of clones; about 90% of them occurred a single time. The ten biggest clones cover approximately 0.64% of the sample.

Spanning cysteine to phenylalanine, the CDR3 consists of 15 amino acids. Only CDR3 DNA remains: 45 bases, in frame from the first base. The junction carries 18 bases between V and J, which are trimmed by 6 bases and 7 bases respectively. In the germline V gene (reference sequence), CDR1 corresponds to SEHNR and CDR2 to FQNEAQ. Blood samples were collected up to 4 times in the first month after transplant and then at least monthly when available. The sequenced sample was PBMCs, obtained 98 days after intestinal transplantation. This TCR was recovered from a human patient who received an intestinal transplant, so some T cells may come from the graft donor. In this chain, TRBV7-9 is recombined with TRBJ2-2; the D segment could be TRBD2, given 6 matching bases. The DNA sequence follows: TGTGCCAGCAGGTCGCGGGGCGTCTTCGACGGGGAGCTGTTTTTT. The translation is CASRSRGVFDGELFF. The CDR3, completed at both ends by the reference TRBV7-9 and TRBJ2-2 genes, gives the full variable domain DTGVSQNPRHKITKRGQNVTFRCDPISEHNRLYWYRQTLGQGPEFLTYFQNEAQLEKSRLLSDRFSAERPKGSFSTLEIQRTEQGDSAMYLCASRSRGVFDGELFFGEGSRLTVL.